These 8 T cell receptor beta chains share one sample of origin, sequenced in a study of blood T cell repertoires in COVID-19. Sequencing was performed with immunoSEQ multiplex PCR; in TCRdb, only in-frame clones are kept and a portion is missing. The sample carries 150,000 or so clones, about 79% recorded once. Sequenced sample: PBMCs or T cells enriched from blood (not recorded which). The receptors derive from a man aged 45 to 65 who had recovered from COVID-19.

V and J are TRBV27 and TRBJ2-3, with D tentatively TRBD2 (6 bases). V dropped 2 bases and J dropped 4 bases, with 10 bases sitting between them. Germline assignment: CDR1 MNHEY and CDR2 SMNVEV (reference sequence). This CDR3 is built from 14 residues. This CDR3 is CASSLGASADTQYF. The CDR3 DNA reads as TGTGCCAGCAGTTTAGGGGCTAGCGCAGATACGCAGTATTTT.

V is TRBV11-2 and J is TRBJ1-6, with TRBD1 as a possible D gene (6 bases). This CDR3 contains 14 residues. V was trimmed by 6 bases and J by 11 bases, leaving 17 bases between them. Germline V gene data show CDR1 as SGHAT and CDR2 as FQNNGV. The CDR3 reads CASRVQGSLPPLHF. The CDR3 DNA reads as TGTGCCAGCAGGGTACAGGGATCCCTTCCACCCCTCCACTTT. The whole variable domain, filled in from reference TRBV11-2 and TRBJ1-6, reads EAGVAQSPRYKIIEKRQSVAFWCNPISGHATLYWYQQILGQGPKLLIQFQNNGVVDDSQLPKDRFSAERLKGVDSTLKIQPAKLEDSAVYLCASRVQGSLPPLHFGNGTRLTVT.

This chain uses TRBV19 with TRBJ1-3; a weak D match, TRBD1 (5 bases). From germline, CDR1 is LNHDA and CDR2 SQIVND (reference sequence). This CDR3 is built from 14 residues. V was pared by 3 bases and J by 2 bases, with 8 bases between. The CDR3 nucleotides are TGTGCCAGTAGTATGGGGGGACCTGGAAACACCATATATTTT. This encodes CASSMGGPGNTIYF.

This chain joins TRBV18 and TRBJ1-1, with 8 bases identical to TRBD1. CDR3 length equals 15 residues. Germline V CDR1 and CDR2: KGHSH, LQKENI. V trimming: 3 bases; J trimming: 3 bases; junction bases outside the gene matches: 6. The chain's CDR3 is CASSPRTGQDTEAFF. The CDR3 DNA is TGTGCCAGCTCACCTCGGACAGGGCAAGACACTGAAGCTTTCTTT.

The CDR3 DNA reads as TGCGCCAGCAGCTCAAACAGGGGTGTGGGCACTGAAGCTTTCTTT. Its translation: CASSSNRGVGTEAFF. The V call is TRBV5-1, the J call TRBJ1-1; 7 bases map to TRBD1. CDR1 and CDR2 from the germline V gene are SGHRS and YFSETQ. The CDR3 consists of 15 residues. V trimming: 3 bases; J trimming: 4 bases; junction bases outside the gene matches: 9.

This chain links TRBV12-5 with TRBJ2-5; possibly TRBD2 for D (8 bases). There are 15 residues in the CDR3. The V end lost 8 bases, the J end lost 5 bases, and 21 bases lay between the germline ends. CDR1 is LGHNT, CDR2 FRNRAP, per germline. The CDR3: CASSGGRGAVETQYF. The CDR3 DNA follows: TGTGCTAGTTCAGGGGGGCGGGGGGCGGTCGAGACCCAGTACTTC.

The chain recombines TRBV7-9 with TRBJ2-2, with a possible D match to TRBD2 (6 bases). V lost 6 bases and J lost 3, with 17 bases in between. Germline assignment: CDR1 SEHNR and CDR2 FQNEAQ (reference sequence). This CDR3 contains 16 residues. CDR3 DNA: TGTGCCAGCAGTTCCGAGGTACTAGCCCACACCGGGGAGCTGTTTTTT. It specifies CASSSEVLAHTGELFF.

The chain recombines TRBV27 with TRBJ2-5, with D possibly TRBD2 on 5 matching bases. CDR1 is MNHEY, CDR2 SMNVEV, per germline (reference sequence). Trimming left V 1 base short and J 5 bases short, with 14 bases between. The CDR3 consists of 15 residues. The CDR3: CASSLFASLGETQYF. CDR3 coding DNA: TGTGCCAGCAGTTTATTCGCTAGCCTAGGGGAGACCCAGTACTTC.